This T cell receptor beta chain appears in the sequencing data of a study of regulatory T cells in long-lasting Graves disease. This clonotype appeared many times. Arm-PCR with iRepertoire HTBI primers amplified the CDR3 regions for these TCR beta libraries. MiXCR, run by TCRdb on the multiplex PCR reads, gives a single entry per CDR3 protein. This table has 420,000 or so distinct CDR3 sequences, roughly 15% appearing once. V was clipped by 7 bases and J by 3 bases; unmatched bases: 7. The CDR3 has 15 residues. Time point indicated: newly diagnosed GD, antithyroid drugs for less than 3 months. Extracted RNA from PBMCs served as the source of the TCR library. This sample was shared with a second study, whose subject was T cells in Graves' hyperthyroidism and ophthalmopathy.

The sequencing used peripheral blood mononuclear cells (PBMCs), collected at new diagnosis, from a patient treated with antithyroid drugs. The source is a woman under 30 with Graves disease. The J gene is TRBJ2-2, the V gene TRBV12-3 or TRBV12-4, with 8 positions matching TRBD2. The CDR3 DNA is TGTGCCAGCAAAGTCAAGCGGGAGTACACCGGGGAGCTGTTTTTT. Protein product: CASKVKREYTGELFF.